The 9 T cell receptor beta chains below all came from one sample that was sequenced in a study of shared clonotypes between healthy human individuals (dated by TCRdb to about 2020). The library was built by means of the immunoSEQ multiplex PCR assay. TCRdb obtained this table from immuneACCESS and retained in-frame rearrangements with V and J assigned. These tables miss some clones; where compared with another copy, unresolved V genes account for less than half of the shortfall, and the remainder is unexplained. Recorded for this sample are approximately 470,000 clones; roughly 80% of them occurred a single time. The leading ten clones occupy approximately 11% of the sample. The sequenced material came from PBMCs. Source of these receptors: a middle-aged woman in good health. Some clones in this sample may be carry-over from other donors' samples.

Points on this clone: The sample has other DNA sequences that encode this CDR3 too. The CDR3 is CASSFYGDTQYF. DNA for the CDR3: TGTGCCAGCAGTTTTTATGGTGATACGCAGTATTTT. The gene calls are TRBV27 and TRBJ2-3, with D uncertain. This CDR3 has 12 residues. The germline V and J ends were trimmed by 3 bases and 6 bases, with 7 bases remaining between them. Germline V gives CDR1 MNHEY, CDR2 SMNVEV (reference sequence).

V is TRBV19 and J is TRBJ2-1, with TRBD2 matching over 10 bases. The trim removed 2 bases at V and 13 bases at J, leaving 8 bases unmatched. The CDR3 contains 14 residues. Germline loops: CDR1 LNHDA, CDR2 SQIVND (reference sequence). The CDR3 DNA sequence: TGTGCCAGTAGTATAAGAACTAGCGGGACCAGACAGTTCTTC. This translates into CASSIRTSGTRQFF.

The V and J genes are TRBV5-1 and TRBJ1-1; 7 bases are shared with TRBD1. This CDR3 spans 14 amino acids. J gave up 1 base and V 4 bases, and 4 bases lay outside the gene matches. In germline, CDR1 is SGHRS, CDR2 YFSETQ. The CDR3: CASSEGQQNTEAFF. The CDR3 nucleotides are TGCGCCAGCAGCGAGGGACAGCAGAACACTGAAGCTTTCTTT. The full variable domain, rest sourced from reference TRBV5-1 and TRBJ1-1, is KAGVTQTPRYLIKTRGQQVTLSCSPISGHRSVSWYQQTPGQGLQFLFEYFSETQRNKGNFPGRFSGRQFSNSRSEMNVSTLELGDSALYLCASSEGQQNTEAFFGQGTRLTVV.

The V and J genes are TRBV9 and TRBJ2-7; D ambiguous. Deletions cut 0 bases from V and 2 bases from J, with 12 bases between. The CDR3 has 15 amino acids. Germline lookup yields CDR1 SGDLS and CDR2 YYNGEE. CDR3 sequence (DNA): TGTGCCAGCAGCGTAGAACCAGTATCCCCCTACGAGCAGTACTTC. Translated: CASSVEPVSPYEQYF. The full variable domain, rest sourced from reference TRBV9 and TRBJ2-7, is DSGVTQTPKHLITATGQRVTLRCSPRSGDLSVYWYQQSLDQGLQFLIQYYNGEERAKGNILERFSAQQFPDLHSELNLSSLELGDSALYFCASSVEPVSPYEQYFGPGTRLTVT.

The J gene is TRBJ2-1, the V gene TRBV7-3; D may correspond to TRBD1 or TRBD2 (5 bases each). This CDR3 has 14 residues. V lost 2 bases and J lost 5, with 10 bases in between. Germline assignment: CDR1 SGHTA and CDR2 FQGTGA. The CDR3 loop is CASSLRGRHNEQFF. The CDR3 DNA is TGTGCCAGCAGCTTACGGGGCAGACACAATGAGCAGTTCTTC.

With respect to this clone: A far larger clone is only one base removed, so a read error is likely. This rearrangement joins TRBV6-1 to TRBJ1-1; no clear D gene. The CDR3 runs to 13 residues. From germline, CDR1 is MNHNS and CDR2 SASEGT. Trimming shortened V by 6 bases and J by 4 bases, and 12 bases separated the two germline ends. The CDR3 spells CASRYTGGTEAFF. CDR3 nucleotide sequence: TGTGCCAGCAGGTACACGGGAGGCACTGAAGCTTTCTTT.

This clone was seen a few times. Just one base apart from a much larger clone, this may be a read error. The gene calls are TRBV7-2 and TRBJ2-5; TRBD1 matches at 7 bases. The CDR3 is 16 amino acids. Germline V lookup: CDR1 SGHTA, CDR2 FQGNSA. With 0 bases clipped from V and 7 bases from J, the junction kept 11 bases outside the gene matches. The CDR3 bases are TGTGCCAGCAGCTTAGCTCAGTCCACGGCAGGGGGGACCCAGTACTTC. This codes for CASSLAQSTAGGTQYF.

The chain recombines TRBV6-1 with TRBJ1-5, with D unclear. CDR3 length: 14 amino acids. Trimming took off 0 bases at V and 5 bases at J, with 8 bases between the two ends. From germline, CDR1 is MNHNS and CDR2 SASEGT. The CDR3 DNA sequence: TGTGCCAGCAGTGAAGCGGACTCGGATCAGCCCCAGCATTTT. Amino acid sequence: CASSEADSDQPQHF.

This clone was found many times. The rearrangement links TRBV28 to TRBJ2-4, with D maybe TRBD2 (6 bases). V was clipped by 6 bases and J by 0 bases, with 21 bases between them. The CDR3 contains 18 residues. The V gene's germline CDR1 is MDHEN and CDR2 SYDVKM. For the CDR3, the DNA is TGTGCCAGCAGCCCGGGGGTGACGGGGTTCCTAGCCAAAAACATTCAGTACTTC. It specifies CASSPGVTGFLAKNIQYF.